The subject of this entry is one TCR beta chain. This receptor's antigen is unknown. No base-level quality is on record; no much larger clone is a single base apart. From the germline V gene, CDR1 is ENHRY and CDR2 is SYGVKD. Including cysteine and phenylalanine, the CDR3 has 15 amino acids. This entry keeps only the CDR3 DNA: 45 bases, framed from base 1. For this chain, trimming is 5 bases at the V end and 5 bases at the J end, and the number of junction bases without a gene match is 8. TCRbeta CDR3 regions were amplified from genomic DNA using the immunoSEQ Assay, a bias-controlled multiplex PCR. Concerning the study's data processing: Within the assay, amplification of reference gene primers was used to estimate how many nucleated cells each sample contained. To quantify the absolute abundance of each unique TCRbeta CDR3 rearrangement, sequence reads were collapsed and filtered. For each sample, productive Simpson clonality was calculated as the square root of Simpson's diversity index over productive rearrangements. The source is immuneACCESS, and TCRdb retained only in-frame sequences with V and J called. Part of the clones is not carried over; for the studies checked, unresolved V genes explain less than half of this, and the remainder is unexplained. The D gene and trimming were derived from the DNA, and the V and J assignments and clone size from that table. The sample data list roughly 140,000 clones, and 75% to 90% of these were observed just once. Around 3.9% of the sample belongs to the ten largest clones.

The data stem from a study of blood T cell repertoires in COVID-19 (dated by TCRdb to 2018 to 2020). Regarding the study in general: For ImmuneRACE Cohort 3, a participant was defined as recovered based on two consecutive negative NP/OP PCR tests, clearance by a healthcare professional, or resolution of symptoms. The dataset comprised deeply sampled blood TCRbeta repertoires from subjects exposed to, actively infected with, or recovered from COVID-19. A de-identified subject ID, COVID-19 status, age in years and sex were almost always included in the sample metadata. Collaborator samples came from the United States, Italy and Spain and covered acute and convalescent phases of COVID-19. The samples were drawn from the first 160 participants of the ongoing ImmuneRACE study and from under 1,500 subjects provided by 6 global collaborators. A freely available public database, intended as a resource for researchers studying the immune response to SARS-CoV-2, is where the repertoires were released. The prospective study material was composed of cDNA or gDNA derived from T cells, B-cell-depleted T cells, or PBMCs. Where available, HLA class I and class II types were obtained from metadata supplied by the sample provider rather than from assay-based typing. What the research found in general, with its limitations: Clinical and demographic metadata were provided uncurated, with the amount varying by source and participant.

Participants in the prospective study were aged roughly 18 to 100 years, lived in approximately 26 United States geographic areas, and enrolled through a virtual design. In the prospective study, participants were assigned to cohorts based on the clinical history participants reported in a screening survey and a study questionnaire. Each participant in the prospective study had whole blood, serum and a nasopharyngeal or oropharyngeal swab collected by mobile phlebotomists. Over a roughly two-month period, participants in the prospective study had the option of providing additional blood draws and questionnaires. Prospective study blood samples were shipped either frozen or at room temperature before DNA extraction.

In this chain, TRBV10-3 is recombined with TRBJ2-5; TRBD2 aligns with 10 central bases. Sequencing used PBMCs or T cells enriched from blood (not recorded which). The receptor was derived from a man in his fifties in a cohort exposed to, infected with or recovered from COVID-19 (not recorded which). CDR3 sequence: CAISSSGRLIETQYF. The DNA reads as follows: TGTGCCATCAGTTCTAGCGGGAGATTAATTGAGACCCAGTACTTC.